This TCR beta chain was captured by sequencing in a study of early T cells in non-severe SARS-CoV-2 infection. Individual cDNA molecules received unique molecular identifiers during library preparation. TCRdb analysed the 5' RACE reads with MiXCR anew, one entry per CDR3 protein. The table lists approximately 85,000 distinct CDR3 sequences, around an eighth of them singletons. The CDR3 is 21 amino acids. Material for sequencing was whole blood. The V and J genes are TRBV21-1 and TRBJ2-7; the table's D gene call, TRBD1, was not cross checked with the DNA. TRBV21-1 is a listed pseudogene. This sequence originates from an adult who was a healthcare worker with PCR-confirmed SARS-CoV-2 infection or an uninfected control (not recorded which). The CDR3 region is CASSKDRLARQGAEGSYEQYF. CDR3 DNA: TGTGCCAGCAGCAAAGATAGGCTTGCGAGACAGGGGGCAGAGGGATCCTACGAGCAGTACTTC.